The rows below give T cell receptor beta chains drawn from one sample of a study of siplizumab effects on memory and regulatory T cells. Some clones are missing from TCRdb's copy, which holds only in-frame ones; the method was immunoSEQ multiplex PCR. Here the sample spans some 52,000 clones, under 98% being singletons. The specimen sequenced was naive CD4+ T cells sorted from blood. These receptor sequences come from a human donor in good health. CDR3s include the opening cysteine and the closing phenylalanine or tryptophan. The D gene is left open where the match is weak. Clone size is not always given. Where it is, it says once, few, many or a class for expanded clones.

D gene	clone size	V gene	J gene	CDR3 protein	CDR3 DNA
TRBD1	-	TRBV5-5	TRBJ1-1	CASSLDQRTGSGAFF	TGTGCCAGCAGCTTGGACCAGAGGACAGGCTCGGGGGCTTTCTTT
-	-	TRBV19	TRBJ2-5	CASSRAGGSGETQYF	TGTGCCAGTAGTAGAGCAGGGGGGTCCGGGGAGACCCAGTACTTC
TRBD1	-	TRBV19	TRBJ2-2	CASSTAGTVTGELFF	TGTGCCAGTAGTACAGCCGGGACAGTTACCGGGGAGCTGTTTTTT
TRBD2	once	TRBV5-4	TRBJ2-3	CASSPLQGGLAGITDTQYF	TGTGCCAGCAGCCCCCTTCAAGGGGGACTAGCGGGAATCACAGATACGCAGTATTTT
-	-	TRBV5-1	TRBJ2-1	CASSPGTFDEQFF	TGCGCCAGCAGCCCGGGGACTTTTGATGAGCAGTTCTTC
-	-	TRBV28	TRBJ1-4	CASSFEAMFTGEKLFF	TGTGCCAGCAGTTTTGAAGCTATGTTCACGGGTGAAAAACTGTTTTTT
-	-	TRBV18	TRBJ2-5	CASSRSAAETQYF	TGTGCCAGCTCACGAAGCGCCGCGGAGACCCAGTACTTC
-	-	TRBV21-1	TRBJ2-5	CASSKTQPGGETQYF	TGTGCCAGCAGCAAAACACAACCTGGAGGAGAGACCCAGTACTTC
-	-	TRBV10-3	TRBJ2-3	CAITRSPQGSTDTQYF	TGTGCCATCACCCGGTCCCCACAGGGATCCACAGATACGCAGTATTTT
TRBD2	-	TRBV6-5	TRBJ2-1	CASTLSGSSYNEQFF	TGTGCCAGCACCCTTAGCGGGAGTTCCTACAATGAGCAGTTCTTC
TRBD2	-	TRBV7-2	TRBJ2-7	CASTLRTGGDEQYF	TGTGCCAGCACCCTAAGGACGGGAGGGGACGAGCAGTACTTC
TRBD2	-	TRBV11-3	TRBJ2-3	CASELSGKDTQYF	TGTGCCAGCGAATTGAGCGGGAAAGATACGCAGTATTTT
TRBD2	-	TRBV6-6	TRBJ2-7	CASRLSGRARGEQYF	TGTGCCAGCAGACTCAGCGGGAGGGCCCGCGGCGAGCAGTACTTC
TRBD1	-	TRBV7-9	TRBJ2-3	CASSVGTGGTDTQYF	TGTGCCAGCAGCGTCGGGACAGGGGGCACAGATACGCAGTATTTT
-	-	TRBV11-2	TRBJ2-4	CASKARDLAKNIQYF	TGTGCCAGCAAAGCCAGGGACTTAGCCAAAAACATTCAGTACTTC
-	-	TRBV25-1	TRBJ2-5	CASRWGTSGTQYF	TGTGCCAGCAGATGGGGGACGTCGGGGACCCAGTACTTC
TRBD2	-	TRBV19	TRBJ2-1	CASSPRLAGSYNEQFF	TGTGCCAGTAGTCCACGACTAGCGGGGTCCTACAATGAGCAGTTCTTC
-	once	TRBV11-3	TRBJ2-5	CASSLGTPPQETQYF	TGTGCCAGCAGCTTAGGGACTCCCCCCCAAGAGACCCAGTACTTC
TRBD1	-	TRBV7-3	TRBJ2-5	CASSLDRGETQYF	TGTGCCAGCAGCCTGGACAGGGGAGAGACCCAGTACTTC
TRBD2	-	TRBV28	TRBJ2-1	CASSLPRGVDKGNEQFF	TGTGCCAGCAGTTTACCGCGGGGGGTCGACAAGGGCAATGAGCAGTTCTTC
TRBD2	-	TRBV19	TRBJ2-1	CASSPRLAGYNEQFF	TGTGCCAGTAGTCCCCGCCTAGCGGGGTACAATGAGCAGTTCTTC
TRBD2	once	TRBV5-4	TRBJ2-1	CASSPGTLAGVNYNEQFF	TGTGCCAGCAGCCCCGGGACTCTAGCGGGAGTCAACTACAATGAGCAGTTCTTC
-	-	TRBV7-2	TRBJ2-5	CASSPGLGETQYF	TGTGCCAGCAGCCCCGGTCTAGGGGAGACCCAGTACTTC
-	-	TRBV7-9	TRBJ1-2	CASSFTYGYTF	TGTGCCAGCAGTTTTACTTATGGCTACACCTTC
-	-	TRBV6-1	TRBJ2-7	CASSLGTGEQYF	TGTGCCAGTTCACTAGGGACTGGAGAGCAGTACTTC
-	once	TRBV30	TRBJ2-7	CAWRKLAASYEQYF	TGTGCCTGGAGGAAGTTAGCGGCCTCCTACGAGCAGTACTTC
-	-	TRBV21-1	TRBJ2-6	CADYRGLRVSGANVLTF	TGTGCCGACTACAGGGGACTCCGGGTCTCTGGGGCCAACGTCCTGACTTTC
-	-	TRBV30	TRBJ2-5	CAWRVGETQYF	TGTGCCTGGAGAGTTGGGGAGACCCAGTACTTC
TRBD1	once	TRBV4-3	TRBJ1-4	CASSPTTGAWEKLFF	TGCGCCAGCTCACCGACCACAGGGGCGTGGGAAAAACTGTTTTTT
-	-	TRBV27	TRBJ1-1	CASRTWGGTEAFF	TGTGCCAGCAGGACATGGGGGGGGACTGAAGCTTTCTTT
TRBD1	-	TRBV29-1	TRBJ2-4	CSAVKGDRKNIQYF	TGCAGCGCAGTAAAAGGGGACAGAAAAAACATTCAGTACTTC
-	-	TRBV23-1	TRBJ2-5	CASSRKGGTQETQYF	TGCGCCAGCAGTCGAAAAGGGGGGACCCAAGAGACCCAGTACTTC
-	-	TRBV27	TRBJ2-6	CASSLWDSGSGANVLTF	TGTGCCAGCAGTTTATGGGACTCCGGATCTGGGGCCAACGTCCTGACTTTC
-	-	TRBV15	TRBJ1-5	CATSSLTMNIQPQHF	TGTGCCACCAGCTCTCTGACAATGAATATTCAGCCCCAGCATTTT
TRBD2	-	TRBV28	TRBJ2-7	CASSESGRSTYEQYF	TGTGCCAGCAGTGAGAGCGGGAGGAGCACCTACGAGCAGTACTTC
-	once	TRBV10-3	TRBJ2-5	CAISDKQETQYF	TGTGCCATCAGCGACAAGCAAGAGACCCAGTACTTC
-	-	TRBV5-6	TRBJ2-5	CASSLARGTPGYQETQYF	TGTGCCAGCAGCTTGGCCAGAGGTACACCGGGGTACCAAGAGACCCAGTACTTC
TRBD2	-	TRBV7-2	TRBJ2-7	CASSFSAGVSYEQYF	TGTGCCAGCAGCTTCTCAGCGGGAGTGTCCTACGAGCAGTACTTC